This T cell receptor (beta chain) was sequenced during a study of response to subunit inactivated influenza vaccine. Study results and caveats: Each seasonal influenza vaccination, the authors suggested, recruits few new T cells.

As regards this clonotype: Its matching antigen is unknown.

Via MiXCR, TCRdb re-called the RT-PCR reads, giving one row per CDR3 protein. The table shows 630,000 or so distinct CDR3 sequences, with 15% to 18% occurring only once. The junction had 7 bases not matched to a gene; V was cut back by 1 base and J by 6 bases. CDR3 length equals 16 residues. Germline V CDR1 and CDR2: LNHNV, YYDKDF (reference sequence). The material was PBMCs from blood, obtained approximately 13 days after vaccination. This receptor was obtained from a man aged 50-60 years who received an inactivated influenza vaccine. This chain connects TRBV15 to TRBJ2-3; 10 bases map to TRBD2. Written as DNA, the CDR3 is TGTGCCACCAGCAGAGCCCCTAGCGGGAGCGCCGATACGCAGTATTTT. This translates into CATSRAPSGSADTQYF.